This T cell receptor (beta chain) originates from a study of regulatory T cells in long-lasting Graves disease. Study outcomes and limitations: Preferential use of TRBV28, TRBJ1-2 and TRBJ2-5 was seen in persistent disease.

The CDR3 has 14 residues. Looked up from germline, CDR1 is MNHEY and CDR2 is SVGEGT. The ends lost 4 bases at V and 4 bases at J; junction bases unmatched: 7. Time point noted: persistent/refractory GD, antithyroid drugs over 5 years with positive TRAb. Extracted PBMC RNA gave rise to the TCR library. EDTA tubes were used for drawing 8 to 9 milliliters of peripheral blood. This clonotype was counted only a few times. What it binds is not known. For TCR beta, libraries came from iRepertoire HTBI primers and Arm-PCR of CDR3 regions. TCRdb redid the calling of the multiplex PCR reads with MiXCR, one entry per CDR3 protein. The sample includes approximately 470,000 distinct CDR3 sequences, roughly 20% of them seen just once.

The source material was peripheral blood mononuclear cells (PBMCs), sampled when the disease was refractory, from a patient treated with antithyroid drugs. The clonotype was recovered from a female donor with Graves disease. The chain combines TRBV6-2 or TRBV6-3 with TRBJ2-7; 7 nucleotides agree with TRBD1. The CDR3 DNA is TGTGCCAGCAGTTCAGGGGGTCGGACTTACGAGCAGTACTTC. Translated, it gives CASSSGGRTYEQYF.